This is a list of T cell receptor beta chains from one sample in a study of identical twins. In TCRdb, the 5' RACE reads were re-called with MiXCR into one record per CDR3 protein. The table includes 500,000 or so distinct CDR3 sequences, more than 13% detected once. These data were likewise used in another study, on yellow fever vaccine responses in identical twins.

Sequenced: CD4+ T cells sorted from blood. All receptors come from a woman younger than 35 in good health. Each CDR3 is given with its conserved first and last residue.

v_call	cdr3_length	j_call	cdr3_aa
TRBV6-5	15	TRBJ2-3	CASSISGTAGDTQYF
TRBV15	15	TRBJ2-5	CATSRTSGSVETQYF
TRBV28	15	TRBJ2-2	CASGRSGTNTGELFF
TRBV7-9	15	TRBJ2-5	CASSLALRNQETQYF
TRBV20-1	12	TRBJ2-4	CSAGGLRNIQYF
TRBV4-3	18	TRBJ2-5	CASSQDLMRQGAGETQYF
TRBV7-8	18	TRBJ2-1	CASSLARILDSSYNEQFF
TRBV24-1	16	TRBJ2-1	CATSDPTGQIYNEQFF
TRBV27	11	TRBJ2-7	CASPLTYEQYF
TRBV2	15	TRBJ2-5	CASSGTSGRVGTQYF
TRBV5-1	14	TRBJ2-7	CASSLGSNNREQYF
TRBV15	14	TRBJ2-5	CATSTGTDQETQYF
TRBV6-1	14	TRBJ2-1	CASRRDRALNEQFF
TRBV11-2	16	TRBJ2-1	CASSLVLSGGAYTPFF
TRBV5-1	14	TRBJ2-5	CASGYVGVRETQYF
TRBV18	16	TRBJ1-4	CASSGRDTSTNEKLFF
TRBV5-5	15	TRBJ2-3	CASSLEVVRSDTQYF
TRBV12-3/TRBV12-4	15	TRBJ2-1	CASSFAVPLYNEQFF
TRBV5-6	15	TRBJ2-3	CASSFSGRAADTQYF
TRBV5-1	14	TRBJ1-1	CASSLDPLSDRAFF
TRBV10-3	15	TRBJ2-7	CAISGLAGGPYEQYF
TRBV12-5	13	TRBJ1-2	CASGTPGDNGYTF
TRBV6-2/TRBV6-3	13	TRBJ2-7	CASSGQGPYEQYF
TRBV11-3	15	TRBJ2-1	CASSWDGSVYNEQFF
TRBV11-2	16	TRBJ1-4	CASPRTGHQSNEKLFF
TRBV15	16	TRBJ2-1	CATSRETGTRHNEQFF
TRBV5-4	15	TRBJ2-3	CASSPSGARIDTQYF
TRBV24-1	17	TRBJ2-1	CATSDPLVGGPNNEQFF
TRBV11-2	15	TRBJ2-2	CASSYDRGSTGELFF
TRBV7-9	14	TRBJ1-6	CASSLPGAHSPLHF
TRBV6-2/TRBV6-3	14	TRBJ2-5	CASSKQGFGETQYF
TRBV28	15	TRBJ2-3	CASTRLLAGTDTQYF
TRBV6-1	14	TRBJ1-1	CASTPVGGNTEAFF
TRBV12-3/TRBV12-4	15	TRBJ2-7	CASSIRGIPTYEQYF